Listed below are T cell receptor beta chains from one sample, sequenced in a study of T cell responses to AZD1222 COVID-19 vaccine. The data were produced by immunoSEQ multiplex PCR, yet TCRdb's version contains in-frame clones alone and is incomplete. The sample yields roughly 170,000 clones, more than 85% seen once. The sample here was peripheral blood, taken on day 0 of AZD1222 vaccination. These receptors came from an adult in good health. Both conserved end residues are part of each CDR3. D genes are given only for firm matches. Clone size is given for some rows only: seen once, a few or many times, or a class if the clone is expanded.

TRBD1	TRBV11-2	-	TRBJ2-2	CASSRQGTTGELFF	TGTGCCAGCAGCCGACAGGGGACCACCGGGGAGCTGTTTTTT
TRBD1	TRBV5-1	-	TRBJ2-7	CASSLKTGTAYEQYF	TGCGCCAGCAGCCTAAAGACAGGGACGGCCTACGAGCAGTACTTC
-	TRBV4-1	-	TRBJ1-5	CASSQRDQGSNQPQHF	TGCGCCAGCAGCCAAAGGGACCAAGGGAGCAATCAGCCCCAGCATTTT
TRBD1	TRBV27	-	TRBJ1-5	CASSLGGQYNQPQHF	TGTGCCAGCAGTTTAGGGGGACAGTACAATCAGCCCCAGCATTTT
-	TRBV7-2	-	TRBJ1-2	CASSPRVASYGYTF	TGTGCCAGCAGCCCAAGGGTTGCCTCCTATGGCTACACCTTC
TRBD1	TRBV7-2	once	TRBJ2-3	CASSFPGQGTDTQYF	TGTGCCAGCAGCTTTCCGGGACAGGGGACAGATACGCAGTATTTT
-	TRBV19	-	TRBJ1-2	CASSMYDPYGYTF	TGTGCCAGTAGTATGTATGACCCCTATGGCTACACCTTC
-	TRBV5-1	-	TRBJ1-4	CASSSKPDSSLIF	TGCGCCAGCAGCTCTAAGCCCGACAGTTCCCTTATATTT
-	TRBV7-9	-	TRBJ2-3	CASSSQGGDTQYF	TGTGCCAGCAGCTCTCAGGGTGGAGATACGCAGTATTTT
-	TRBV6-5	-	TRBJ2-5	CASSYSPGSQYF	TGTGCCAGCAGTTACTCCCCTGGGTCCCAGTACTTC
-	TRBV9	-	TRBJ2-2	CASRLWVNTGELFF	TGTGCCAGCCGCCTCTGGGTGAACACCGGGGAGCTGTTTTTT
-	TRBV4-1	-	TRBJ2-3	CASSQVEGGRMGTDTQYF	TGCGCCAGCAGCCAAGTAGAAGGGGGGCGGATGGGCACAGATACGCAGTATTTT
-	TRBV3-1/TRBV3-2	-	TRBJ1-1	CASSQAGSNTEAFF	TGTGCCAGCAGCCAAGCCGGATCGAACACTGAAGCTTTCTTT
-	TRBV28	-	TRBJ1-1	CASSFSGNTEAFF	TGTGCCAGCAGTTTTTCAGGGAACACTGAAGCTTTCTTT
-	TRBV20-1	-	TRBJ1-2	CSASGQITHNYGYTF	TGCAGTGCTAGTGGCCAGATAACCCATAACTATGGCTACACCTTC
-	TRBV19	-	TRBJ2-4	CASIKRGENIQYF	TGTGCCAGTATAAAGCGTGGGGAAAACATTCAGTACTTC
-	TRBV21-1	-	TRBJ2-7	CASSPHPVGGANPYEQYF	TGTGCCAGCAGCCCCCACCCCGTTGGGGGGGCGAACCCCTACGAGCAGTACTTC
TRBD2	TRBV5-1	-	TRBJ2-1	CASSPIGGGTYNEQFF	TGCGCCAGCAGCCCGATAGGCGGGGGAACCTACAATGAGCAGTTCTTC
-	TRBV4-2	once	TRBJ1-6	CASSQEQPHNSPLHF	TGTGCCAGCAGCCAAGAGCAGCCCCATAATTCACCCCTCCACTTT
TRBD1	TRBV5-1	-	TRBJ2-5	CASSWTGDVQETQYF	TGCGCCAGCAGCTGGACAGGGGACGTCCAAGAGACCCAGTACTTC
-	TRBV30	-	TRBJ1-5	CAWSKDRNQFQPQHF	TGTGCCTGGAGCAAAGACAGGAATCAATTTCAGCCCCAGCATTTT
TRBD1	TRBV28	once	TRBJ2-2	CASSLAGTGSGTGELFF	TGTGCCAGCAGTTTAGCCGGGACAGGGTCGGGCACCGGGGAGCTGTTTTTT